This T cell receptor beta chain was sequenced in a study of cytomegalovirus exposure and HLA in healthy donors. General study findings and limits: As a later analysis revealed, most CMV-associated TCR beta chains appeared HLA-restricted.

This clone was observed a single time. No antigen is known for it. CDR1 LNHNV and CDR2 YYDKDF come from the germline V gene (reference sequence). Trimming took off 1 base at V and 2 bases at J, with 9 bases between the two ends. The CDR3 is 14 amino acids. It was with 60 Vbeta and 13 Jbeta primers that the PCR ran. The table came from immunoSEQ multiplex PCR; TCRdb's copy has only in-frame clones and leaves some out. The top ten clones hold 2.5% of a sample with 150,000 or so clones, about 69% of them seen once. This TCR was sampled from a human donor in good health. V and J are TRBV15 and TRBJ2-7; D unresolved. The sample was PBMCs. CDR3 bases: TGTGCCACCAGCAGAGGGCTCGGAGCCTACGAGCAGTACTTC. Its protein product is CATSRGLGAYEQYF.